This TCR beta chain was sequenced during a study of beta chain features in type 1 diabetes. Findings and caveats of the study: People with Type 1 diabetes carried modestly yet significantly shorter TCRB CDR3s in all four CD4+ subsets. Within the patient group, naive, central memory and Treg TCRB repertoires appeared more similar to each other than within healthy donors.

With V trimmed by 2 bases and J by 6 bases, 7 bases remained unmatched. Germline-derived CDR1 and CDR2 are SGDLS and YYNGEE. This CDR3 has 14 amino acids. This clone was counted between two and nine times. Its matching antigen is unknown. The sequenced template was cDNA made from the entire isolated RNA. Libraries were prepared by immunoSEQ multiplex PCR; TCRdb keeps only in-frame clonotypes and omits some of them. The table lists roughly 130,000 clones, less than 20% of them singletons. This TCR derives from a man aged 25-45 years with type 1 diabetes. Sequencing used central memory CD4+ T cells from blood. This chain joins TRBV9 and TRBJ2-7; TRBD1 agrees at 8 bases. This CDR3 reads CASSVMDRESEQYF. The CDR3 nucleotides read TGTGCCAGCAGCGTGATGGACAGGGAGAGCGAGCAGTACTTC.